This T cell receptor beta chain was sequenced in a study of shared clonotypes between healthy human individuals. Study-wide findings and caveats: Sequencing depth was predicted to influence how clonotypes are shared among donors. Sampling covered blood only; tissue repertoires likely differ.

Data came from immunoSEQ multiplex PCR; TCRdb stores just in-frame clones and leaves some out. The repertoire consists of approximately 2,000,000 clones, with 92% occurring once and the leading ten covering around 0.38%. V trimming: 6 bases; J trimming: 5 bases; junction bases outside the gene matches: 7. This CDR3 region has 13 residues. Germline CDR1 ENHRY, CDR2 SYGVKD. As for this clone: The target antigen is unknown.

The chain recombines TRBV10-3 with TRBJ2-7; 7 nucleotides line up with TRBD1. The TCR sequence derives from a man aged 18-30 years in good health. Some clones in this sample may be carry-over from other donors' samples. Specimen: naive CD4+ T cells from PBMCs. Documented subset: CD45RA+ positively selected. The CDR3 here is CAISDAQGDEQYF. CDR3 nucleotide sequence: TGTGCCATCAGCGACGCGCAGGGGGACGAGCAGTACTTC.